The 18 T cell receptor beta chains in this list originate from one sample, sequenced in a study of blood T cell repertoires in COVID-19. Measured with immunoSEQ multiplex PCR; TCRdb has only the in-frame clones, and not every one. The table lists 150,000 to 200,000 clones, over 75% of them singletons, with roughly 11% in the top ten. Sequenced: PBMCs or T cells enriched from blood (not recorded which). The source is a man in his fifties or sixties who had recovered from COVID-19.

The gene calls are TRBV29-1 and TRBJ1-5, with 8 positions matching TRBD1. Germline-derived CDR1 and CDR2 are SQVTM and ANQGSEA. The CDR3 sequence is 13 residues long. V was pared by 6 bases and J by 2 bases, with 3 bases of the junction left unmatched. The CDR3 is CSVGQGGNQPQHF. The CDR3 DNA sequence: TGCAGCGTCGGACAGGGAGGCAATCAGCCCCAGCATTTT.

In this sample, this clone turned up once. The V call is TRBV27, the J call TRBJ2-5; 9 bases are a match to TRBD1. Germline assignment: CDR1 MNHEY and CDR2 SMNVEV (reference sequence). The trim removed 7 bases at V and 1 base at J, leaving 10 bases unmatched. The CDR3 runs to 16 residues. The CDR3 sequence is CASTSLTTGGQETQYF. The CDR3 DNA reads TGTGCCAGCACCAGTCTTACGACAGGGGGCCAAGAGACCCAGTACTTC.

This clone came up a few times. The V call is TRBV9, the J call TRBJ2-1; 7 bases align to TRBD2. The germline V gene has CDR1 SGDLS and CDR2 YYNGEE. The length of the CDR3 is 14 residues. With 7 bases clipped from V and 4 bases from J, the junction kept 8 bases outside the gene matches. The CDR3 bases are TGTGCCAGCGCCGGGGGGACCTCGTACAATGAGCAGTTCTTC. Translated, it gives CASAGGTSYNEQFF.

This clone appeared a few times. CDR3: CASSFRDRATEAFF. The CDR3, as DNA: TGTGCCAGCAGCTTCCGGGACAGGGCAACTGAAGCTTTCTTT. This rearrangement joins TRBV5-6 to TRBJ1-1, with 9 bases matching TRBD1. The germline CDR1 and CDR2 sequences are SGHDT and YYEEEE. The trim removed 2 bases at V and 5 bases at J, leaving 4 bases unmatched. This CDR3 is 14 amino acids long.

The rearrangement uses TRBV29-1 and TRBJ2-3, with D possibly being TRBD2 (5 bases). The CDR3 runs 14 residues. V was clipped by 1 base and J by 4 bases, with 12 bases between them. CDR1 and CDR2 from the germline V gene are SQVTM and ANQGSEA. This chain's CDR3 is CSVEAGGFPDTQYF. In nucleotides, the CDR3 is TGCAGCGTTGAAGCTGGCGGGTTCCCAGATACGCAGTATTTT.

The chain uses TRBV5-1 and TRBJ2-1, with TRBD1 identical over 11 bases. There are 15 residues in the CDR3. Germline CDR1 reads SGHRS; CDR2 reads YFSETQ. The junction had 7 bases not matched to a gene; V was cut back by 4 bases and J by 7 bases. The CDR3 coding sequence is TGCGCCAGCAGCGCCCCGGGACAGGGGGTGAATGAGCAGTTCTTC. Its translation: CASSAPGQGVNEQFF.

The chain recombines TRBV11-2 with TRBJ2-1; TRBD2 might be the D (5 bases). Germline V gene sequence: CDR1 SGHAT, CDR2 FQNNGV. V was shortened by 3 bases and J by 8 bases, with 8 bases between the two germline ends. The CDR3 contains 12 residues. The CDR3 reads CASSFSEDEQFF. In DNA form, the CDR3 reads TGTGCCAGCAGCTTTTCGGAGGATGAGCAGTTCTTC.

The V call is TRBV14, the J call TRBJ1-4, with TRBD1 matching over 9 bases. Looked up from germline, CDR1 is SGHDN and CDR2 is FVKESK. After removal of 4 bases from V and 8 bases from J, the junction contained 14 bases not matched to a gene. The CDR3 is 17 amino acids. The CDR3 coding sequence is TGTGCCAGCAGCCGGGTACAGGGGGCAGTAGTTCGGGAAAAACTGTTTTTT. Protein sequence: CASSRVQGAVVREKLFF.

This clone was counted a few times. The chain combines TRBV7-6 with TRBJ1-3; D perhaps matches TRBD1 (5 bases). Trimming pared 1 base from V and 0 bases from J, leaving 13 bases between. The germline CDR1 and CDR2 sequences are SGHVS and FNYEAQ. CDR3 length equals 17 residues. The CDR3 sequence: CASSLVSDSISGNTIYF. In DNA, the CDR3 is TGTGCCAGCAGCTTAGTATCTGACAGTATCTCTGGAAACACCATATATTTT. The variable domain in full, with the rest retrieved from reference TRBV7-6 and TRBJ1-3, is GAGVSQSPRYKVTKRGQDVALRCDPISGHVSLYWYRQALGQGPEFLTYFNYEAQQDKSGLPNDRFSAERPEGSISTLTIQRTEQRDSAMYRCASSLVSDSISGNTIYFGEGSWLTVV.

This rearrangement joins TRBV15 to TRBJ1-3; maybe TRBD1 (5 bases). Germline CDR1 LNHNV, CDR2 YYDKDF (reference sequence). V dropped 7 bases and J dropped 3 bases, with 7 bases sitting between them. The CDR3 consists of 12 residues. The CDR3: CATMGGGNTIYF. CDR3 bases: TGTGCCACCATGGGGGGTGGAAACACCATATATTTT.

The rearrangement uses TRBV28 and TRBJ2-7, with a tentative D call TRBD2 (5 bases). The CDR3 is 15 residues long. V lost 1 base and J 3 bases, leaving 13 bases between the germline ends. The germline CDR1 and CDR2 sequences are MDHEN and SYDVKM. The CDR3 is CASSLSGSALYEQYF. The CDR3 DNA is TGTGCCAGCAGTTTATCTGGGAGCGCCCTCTACGAGCAGTACTTC.

As DNA, the CDR3 is TGTGCCAGCAGCTTCGTTAGGGAGGGGAGAGATGAGCAGTTCTTC. Translating gives CASSFVREGRDEQFF. This chain connects TRBV7-3 to TRBJ2-1; 7 nucleotides agree with TRBD2. V gave up 3 bases and J gave up 8 bases; unmatched junction bases: 10. CDR3 length: 15 residues. Germline CDR1 is SGHTA and CDR2 is FQGTGA.

The chain couples TRBV10-3 to TRBJ2-7; 9 positions agree with TRBD2. CDR3 length: 15 residues. The V gene end was trimmed by 10 bases and the J gene end by 3 bases; junction bases not matched to a gene: 13. The germline gives CDR1 ENHRY, CDR2 SYGVKD. CDR3: CATGDTGTSSYEQYF. The CDR3, as DNA: TGTGCCACCGGGGACACCGGGACTAGCAGCTACGAGCAGTACTTC.

This clone was detected only once. The rearrangement links TRBV5-1 to TRBJ1-3; D remains unclear. CDR3 length: 14 amino acids. Germline V gene lookup returns CDR1 SGHRS and CDR2 YFSETQ. The V and J ends lost 0 bases and 4 bases respectively, with 8 bases between them. CDR3 sequence: CASSLAGIGNTIYF. The CDR3 DNA is TGCGCCAGCAGCTTGGCAGGAATCGGAAACACCATATATTTT.

J is TRBJ1-6 and V is TRBV27; D may be TRBD1 (6 bases). The germline V gene has CDR1 MNHEY and CDR2 SMNVEV (reference sequence). The CDR3 runs 17 residues. Trimming removed 4 bases at V and 7 bases at J, with 20 bases between. CDR3 amino acids: CASSYLPRQGSNSPLHF. For the CDR3, the DNA is TGTGCCAGCAGTTATCTCCCCCGTCAGGGGTCAAATTCACCCCTCCACTTT.

The V and J genes are TRBV27 and TRBJ2-7; the D gene is possibly TRBD1 (5 bases). Trimming removed 3 bases from V and 5 bases from J, with 14 bases in between. The CDR3 covers 14 residues. CDR1 MNHEY and CDR2 SMNVEV come from the germline V gene (reference sequence). As DNA, the CDR3 is TGTGCCAGCAGTTTTAGGTCCAGGGCTAACGAGCAGTACTTC. Its protein product is CASSFRSRANEQYF.

This chain joins TRBV28 and TRBJ1-2; D may be TRBD1 (5 bases). This CDR3 region has 13 residues. CDR1 and CDR2 (germline): MDHEN, SYDVKM. V shed 7 bases and J shed 8 bases, with 17 bases lying between them. The CDR3 nucleotides read TGTGCCAGCACCGGGCGGAGGGGTCACGGCTACACCTTC. It codes for CASTGRRGHGYTF.

This clone was seen a single time. The rearrangement uses TRBV11-2 and TRBJ2-3; TRBD2 agrees at 11 bases. J gave up 5 bases and V 0 bases, and 7 bases lay outside the gene matches. Germline lookup yields CDR1 SGHAT and CDR2 FQNNGV. This CDR3 is 17 amino acids long. CDR3 region: CASSLDRLAGGIDTQYF. In DNA form, the CDR3 reads TGTGCCAGCAGCTTAGATCGCCTAGCGGGAGGCATAGATACGCAGTATTTT.